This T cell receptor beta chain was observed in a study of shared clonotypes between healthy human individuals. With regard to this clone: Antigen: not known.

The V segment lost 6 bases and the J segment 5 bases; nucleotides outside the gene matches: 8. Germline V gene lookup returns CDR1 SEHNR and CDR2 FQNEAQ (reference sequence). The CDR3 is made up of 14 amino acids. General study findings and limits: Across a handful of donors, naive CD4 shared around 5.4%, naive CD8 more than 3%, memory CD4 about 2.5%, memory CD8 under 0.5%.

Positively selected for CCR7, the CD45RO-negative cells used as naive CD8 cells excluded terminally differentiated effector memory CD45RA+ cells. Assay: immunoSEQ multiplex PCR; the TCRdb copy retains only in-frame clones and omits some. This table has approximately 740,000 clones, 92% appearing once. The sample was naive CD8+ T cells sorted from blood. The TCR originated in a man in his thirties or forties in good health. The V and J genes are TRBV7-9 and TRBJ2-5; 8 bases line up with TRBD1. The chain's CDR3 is CASSDQGAMETQYF. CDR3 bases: TGTGCCAGCAGTGACCAGGGGGCAATGGAGACCCAGTACTTC.